The 17 T cell receptor beta chains given below trace back to one sample, sequenced in a study of cytomegalovirus exposure and HLA in healthy donors. Vbeta (60) and Jbeta (13) primers were used in the PCR. TCRdb's copy holds only in-frame clones and misses some; the assay was immunoSEQ multiplex PCR. This table holds about 200,000 clones. Sequences were obtained from PBMCs. These receptors were taken from a woman in her 30s in good health and CMV-seropositive.

A note on this clone: The same CDR3 can be traced to other DNA sequences in this sample. This chain links TRBV10-2 with TRBJ1-2; D not certain. The CDR3 consists of 15 residues. V lost 2 bases, J lost 1 base, and 11 bases lay in between. From germline, CDR1 is WSHSY and CDR2 SAAADI. The chain's CDR3 is CASSERSQLNYGYTF. CDR3 DNA: TGCGCCAGCAGTGAGAGGAGTCAGCTTAACTATGGCTACACCTTC.

The V call is TRBV6-5, the J call TRBJ1-1, with 8 bases aligning to TRBD1. V shed 3 bases and J 6 bases; nucleotides not matched to a gene: 9. This CDR3 is 15 amino acids long. Germline V CDR1 and CDR2: MNHEY, SVGAGI. The chain's CDR3 is CASSYHSGGSAEAFF. The CDR3 nucleotides read TGTGCCAGCAGTTATCATTCAGGGGGCTCAGCTGAAGCTTTCTTT.

The J gene is TRBJ2-1, the V gene TRBV4-2; the match to TRBD2 covers 7 bases. The germline CDR1 and CDR2 sequences are LGHNA and YNFKEQ. CDR3 length: 16 residues. J lost 10 bases, V lost 4 bases, and 16 bases had no gene match. CDR3 bases: TGTGCCAGCAGCCGAGAAACCATAGCGGGCGGAGGGGAGCAGTTCTTC. Translated, it gives CASSRETIAGGGEQFF.

The rearrangement uses TRBV5-1 and TRBJ2-7; D unclear. The V gene lost 3 bases and the J gene lost 0 bases, with 13 bases spanning the gap. This CDR3 has 15 amino acids. Germline loops: CDR1 SGHRS, CDR2 YFSETQ. CDR3 region: CASSSRPPSSYEQYF. The CDR3 nucleotides are TGCGCCAGCAGCTCGCGACCTCCTAGCTCCTACGAGCAGTACTTC.

The CDR3 sequence: CASSQGLWSSYEQYF. The CDR3 coding sequence is TGCGCCAGCAGCCAGGGACTCTGGAGCTCCTACGAGCAGTACTTC. This rearrangement joins TRBV4-1 to TRBJ2-5; a weak D match, TRBD2 (6 bases). The DNA end is more similar to TRBJ2-7, so the J call may be wrong. Germline CDR1 MGHRA, CDR2 YSYEKL. CDR3 length: 15 residues.

The genes are TRBV27 and TRBJ2-3, with 7 nucleotides matching TRBD1. CDR3 size: 13 residues. In germline, CDR1 is MNHEY, CDR2 SMNVEV (reference sequence). V was clipped by 6 bases and J by 15 bases; unmatched bases: 15. The CDR3 sequence: CASSSPGTASIYF. The CDR3 DNA is TGTGCCAGCAGCTCCCCCGGGACAGCATCAATCTATTTT.

The V gene is TRBV28, the J gene TRBJ1-1; no firm D call. The V gene's germline CDR1 is MDHEN and CDR2 SYDVKM. The CDR3 is made up of 14 amino acids. Trimming removed 7 bases from V and 6 bases from J, with 18 bases in between. CDR3 in DNA: TGTGCCAGCACCCTAACTCCTGGGAGTTCTGAAGCTTTCTTT. Residues: CASTLTPGSSEAFF.

This rearrangement joins TRBV5-4 to TRBJ2-3; 14 nucleotides match TRBD2. Trimming took 4 bases from V and 0 from J; bases not matched to a gene: 4. The CDR3 covers 17 residues. Looked up from germline, CDR1 is SGHNT and CDR2 is YYREEE (reference sequence). CDR3 loop: CASSERLAGGSTDTQYF. CDR3 DNA sequence: TGTGCCAGCAGCGAGAGACTAGCGGGGGGGAGCACAGATACGCAGTATTTT.

This rearrangement joins TRBV4-1 to TRBJ1-1, with D possibly matching TRBD1 (5 bases). Germline assignment: CDR1 MGHRA and CDR2 YSYEKL. The CDR3 is 18 residues long. V lost 0 bases to trimming and J lost 1 base, with 18 bases between them. In DNA form, the CDR3 reads TGCGCCAGCAGCCAAGATAGAAGCCCTCCAGGGCCGAACACTGAAGCTTTCTTT. It specifies CASSQDRSPPGPNTEAFF.

V gene TRBV6-9 combines with J gene TRBJ1-1; no clear D. Germline V gives CDR1 MNHGY, CDR2 SVAAGI. V gave up 6 bases and J gave up 10 bases, with 6 bases separating them. The CDR3 has 9 residues. The CDR3 region has the DNA TGTGCCAGCAGAGTCAGAGCTTTCTTT. It translates to CASRVRAFF.

V is TRBV23-1 and J is TRBJ2-4; D is unresolved. TRBV23-1 is labeled an ORF, and its function is uncertain. The length of the CDR3 is 16 residues. Trimming stripped 0 bases from V and 0 bases from J, with 9 bases between. CDR3 nucleotide sequence: TGCGCCAGCAGTCAATCAACACGAATAGCCAAAAACATTCAGTACTTC. It codes for CASSQSTRIAKNIQYF.

This chain links TRBV19 with TRBJ1-3; D possibly corresponds to TRBD1 (5 bases). Germline CDR1 LNHDA, CDR2 SQIVND (reference sequence). The CDR3 is made up of 15 amino acids. CDR3 protein: CASAGGDSSGNTIYF. The CDR3 DNA follows: TGTGCTAGCGCGGGGGGAGACAGCTCTGGAAACACCATATATTTT.

Notes on this clone: The junction differs from germline at one of its ends, possibly a read error. V gene TRBV11-3 combines with J gene TRBJ2-5; D unresolved. This CDR3 has 12 residues. The germline V gene has CDR1 SGHNT and CDR2 YENEEA. The CDR3 nucleotides read TGTGCCAGCAGCTCCCACCAGGAGACCCAGTACTTC. Translating it yields CASSSHQETQYF.

The chain recombines TRBV6-1 with TRBJ2-3; D is perhaps TRBD1 (5 bases). The CDR3 has 13 residues. Germline CDR1 is MNHNS and CDR2 is SASEGT. The V gene lost 7 bases and the J gene lost 5 bases, with 13 bases spanning the gap. The CDR3 DNA sequence: TGTGCCAGCAATAGCAGGGTGGGAGATACGCAGTATTTT. It codes for CASNSRVGDTQYF.

The chain has TRBV5-1 and TRBJ2-1; 8 nucleotides match TRBD2. From germline, CDR1 is SGHRS and CDR2 YFSETQ. The CDR3 sequence is 16 residues long. V shed 6 bases and J 9 bases; nucleotides not matched to a gene: 17. CDR3 protein: CASTLPSGGRFGEQFF. The CDR3 DNA sequence: TGCGCCAGCACCTTACCCTCGGGCGGGAGGTTCGGTGAGCAGTTCTTC.

The chain uses TRBV5-1 and TRBJ2-7; perhaps TRBD1 as D (8 bases). The CDR3 spans 15 residues. CDR1 and CDR2 (germline): SGHRS, YFSETQ. The V end lost 2 bases, the J end lost 2 bases, and 14 bases lay between the germline ends. Written as DNA, the CDR3 is TGCGCCAGCAGCTTCGTACAGGGGGGGACCTACGAGCAGTACTTC. It encodes CASSFVQGGTYEQYF.

CDR3: CASRPTGNTEAFF. In nucleotides, the CDR3 is TGTGCCAGCAGACCCACAGGGAACACTGAAGCTTTCTTT. The chain uses TRBV6-1 and TRBJ1-1; TRBD1 might be the D (5 bases). Germline values: CDR1 MNHNS, CDR2 SASEGT. The CDR3 runs 13 residues. V was clipped by 6 bases and J by 1 base, with 9 bases between them.